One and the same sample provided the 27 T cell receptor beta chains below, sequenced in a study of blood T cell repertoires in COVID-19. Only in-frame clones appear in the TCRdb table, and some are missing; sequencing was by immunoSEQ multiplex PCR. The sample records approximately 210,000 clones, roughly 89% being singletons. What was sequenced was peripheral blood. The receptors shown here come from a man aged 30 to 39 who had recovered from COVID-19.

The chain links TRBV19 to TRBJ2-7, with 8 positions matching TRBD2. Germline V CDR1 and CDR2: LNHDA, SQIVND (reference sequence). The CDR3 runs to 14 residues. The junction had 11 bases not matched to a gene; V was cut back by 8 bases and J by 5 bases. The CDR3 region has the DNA TGTGCCAGTGATCGGGGGGGCGCTTATCACGAGCAGTACTTC. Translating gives CASDRGGAYHEQYF.

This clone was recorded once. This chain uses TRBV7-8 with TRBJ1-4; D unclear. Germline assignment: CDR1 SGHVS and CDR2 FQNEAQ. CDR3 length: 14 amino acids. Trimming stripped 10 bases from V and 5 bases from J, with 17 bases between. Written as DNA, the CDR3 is TGTGCCACCGGCGGGGAGGCACGGAATGAAAAACTGTTTTTT. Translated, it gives CATGGEARNEKLFF.

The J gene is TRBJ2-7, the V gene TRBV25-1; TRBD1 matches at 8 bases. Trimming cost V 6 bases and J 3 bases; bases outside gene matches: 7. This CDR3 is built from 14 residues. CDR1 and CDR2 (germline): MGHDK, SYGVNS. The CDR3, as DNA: TGTGCCAGCAGCATACAGGGGGGACGCTACGAGCAGTACTTC. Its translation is CASSIQGGRYEQYF.

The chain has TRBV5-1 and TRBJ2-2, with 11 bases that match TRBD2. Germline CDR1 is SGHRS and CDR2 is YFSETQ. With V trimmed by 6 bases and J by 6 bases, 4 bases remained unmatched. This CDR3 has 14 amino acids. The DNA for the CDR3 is TGCGCCAGCAAACTAGCGGGGGCCCCCGGGGAGCTGTTTTTT. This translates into CASKLAGAPGELFF.

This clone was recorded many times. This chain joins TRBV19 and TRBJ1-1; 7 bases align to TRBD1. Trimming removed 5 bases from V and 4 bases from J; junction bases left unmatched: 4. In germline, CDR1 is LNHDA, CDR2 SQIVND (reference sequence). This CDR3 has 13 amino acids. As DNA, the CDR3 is TGTGCCAGTAGTGACAGGGCGGCCACTGAAGCTTTCTTT. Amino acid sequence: CASSDRAATEAFF.

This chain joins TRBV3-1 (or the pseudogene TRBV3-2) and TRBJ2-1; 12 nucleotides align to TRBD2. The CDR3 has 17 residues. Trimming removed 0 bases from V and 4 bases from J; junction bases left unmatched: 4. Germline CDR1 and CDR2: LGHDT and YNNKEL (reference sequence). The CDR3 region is CASSQDLTSGGYNEQFF. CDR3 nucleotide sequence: TGTGCCAGCAGCCAAGATCTAACTAGCGGGGGGTACAATGAGCAGTTCTTC.

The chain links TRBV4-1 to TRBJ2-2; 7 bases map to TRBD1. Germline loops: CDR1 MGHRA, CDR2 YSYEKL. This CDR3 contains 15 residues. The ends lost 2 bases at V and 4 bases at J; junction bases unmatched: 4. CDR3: CASSQSQGVTGELFF. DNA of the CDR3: TGCGCCAGCAGCCAAAGTCAGGGGGTCACCGGGGAGCTGTTTTTT.

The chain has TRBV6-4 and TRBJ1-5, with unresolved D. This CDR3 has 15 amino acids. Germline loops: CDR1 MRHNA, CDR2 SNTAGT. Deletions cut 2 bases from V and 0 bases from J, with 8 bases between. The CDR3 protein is CASSDEAYSNQPQHF. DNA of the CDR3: TGTGCCAGCAGTGACGAGGCTTATAGCAATCAGCCCCAGCATTTT.

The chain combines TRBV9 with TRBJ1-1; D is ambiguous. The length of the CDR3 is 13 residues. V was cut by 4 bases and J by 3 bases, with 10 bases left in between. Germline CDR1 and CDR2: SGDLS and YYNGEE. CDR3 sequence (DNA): TGTGCCAGCAGCCGCCCCGGGGACACTGAAGCTTTCTTT. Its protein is CASSRPGDTEAFF.

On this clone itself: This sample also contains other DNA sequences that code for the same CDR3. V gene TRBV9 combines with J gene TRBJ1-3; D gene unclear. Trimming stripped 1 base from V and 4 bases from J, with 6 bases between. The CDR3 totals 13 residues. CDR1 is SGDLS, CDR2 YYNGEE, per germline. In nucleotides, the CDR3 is TGTGCCAGCAGCGTAAACAGCGGAAACACCATATATTTT. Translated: CASSVNSGNTIYF.

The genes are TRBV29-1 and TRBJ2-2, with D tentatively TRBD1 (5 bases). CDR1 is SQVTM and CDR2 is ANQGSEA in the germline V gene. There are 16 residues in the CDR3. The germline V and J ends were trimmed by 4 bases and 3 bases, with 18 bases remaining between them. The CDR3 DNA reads TGCAGCGTTGGGGATGGTAGGGGATGGGACACCGGGGAGCTGTTTTTT. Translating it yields CSVGDGRGWDTGELFF.

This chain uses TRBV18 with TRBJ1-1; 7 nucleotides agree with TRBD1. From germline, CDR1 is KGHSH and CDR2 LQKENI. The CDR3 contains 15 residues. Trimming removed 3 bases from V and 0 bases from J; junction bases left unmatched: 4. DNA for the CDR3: TGTGCCAGCTCACCGCAGGACAGGATGAACACTGAAGCTTTCTTT. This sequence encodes CASSPQDRMNTEAFF.

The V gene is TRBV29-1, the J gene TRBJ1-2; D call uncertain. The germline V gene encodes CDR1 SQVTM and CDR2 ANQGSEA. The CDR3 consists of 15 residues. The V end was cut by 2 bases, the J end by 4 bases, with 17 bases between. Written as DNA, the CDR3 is TGCAGCGTTGAAATACTTCCCAGGTATAGCTATGGCTACACCTTC. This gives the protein CSVEILPRYSYGYTF.

The CDR3 loop is CASGNQGASKTQYF. The CDR3 bases are TGTGCCAGCGGAAATCAGGGGGCTTCGAAGACCCAGTACTTC. This chain connects TRBV6-5 to TRBJ2-5; the match to TRBD1 covers 8 bases. The CDR3 loop spans 14 amino acids. J was trimmed by 6 bases and V by 8 bases; bases with no gene match: 11. Germline CDR1 and CDR2: MNHEY and SVGAGI.

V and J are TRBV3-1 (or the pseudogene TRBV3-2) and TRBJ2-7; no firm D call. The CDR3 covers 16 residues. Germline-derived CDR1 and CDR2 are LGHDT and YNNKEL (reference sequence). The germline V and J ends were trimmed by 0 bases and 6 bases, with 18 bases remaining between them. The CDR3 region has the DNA TGTGCCAGCAGCCAAGAAATAGAGCTTTGGTCGGGCGAGCAGTACTTC. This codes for CASSQEIELWSGEQYF.

CDR3 protein: CASSSGTSYNEQFF. Written as DNA, the CDR3 is TGCGCCAGCAGCTCCGGGACAAGCTACAATGAGCAGTTCTTC. V is TRBV5-1 and J is TRBJ2-1, with D possibly matching TRBD1 (6 bases). V was clipped by 3 bases and J by 3 bases, with 10 bases between them. The CDR3 has 14 amino acids. The germline V gene encodes CDR1 SGHRS and CDR2 YFSETQ.

CDR3 protein: CASSRGLESSNQPQHF. CDR3 nucleotides: TGTGCCAGCAGTCGAGGGTTGGAGAGTTCAAACCAGCCCCAGCATTTT. V gene TRBV27 combines with J gene TRBJ1-5, with D hard to call. Trimming cost V 5 bases and J 7 bases, with 21 bases left between them. Germline CDR1 is MNHEY and CDR2 is SMNVEV (reference sequence). The CDR3 loop spans 16 amino acids.

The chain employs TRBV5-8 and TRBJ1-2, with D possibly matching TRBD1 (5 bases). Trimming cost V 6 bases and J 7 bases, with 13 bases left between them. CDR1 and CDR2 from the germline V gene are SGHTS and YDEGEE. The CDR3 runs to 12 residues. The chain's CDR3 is CASTPGKGGYTF. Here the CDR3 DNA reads TGTGCCAGCACACCAGGGAAGGGTGGCTACACCTTC.

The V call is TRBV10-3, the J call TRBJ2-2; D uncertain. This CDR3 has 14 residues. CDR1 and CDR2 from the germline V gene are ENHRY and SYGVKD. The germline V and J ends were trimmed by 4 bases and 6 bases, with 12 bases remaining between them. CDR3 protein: CAISGRPAAGELFF. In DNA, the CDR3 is TGTGCCATCAGTGGTCGACCCGCGGCCGGGGAGCTGTTTTTT.

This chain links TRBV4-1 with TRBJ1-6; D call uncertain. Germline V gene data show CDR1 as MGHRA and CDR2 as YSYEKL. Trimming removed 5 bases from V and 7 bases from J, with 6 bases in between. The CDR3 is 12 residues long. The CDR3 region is CASSTQNSPLHF. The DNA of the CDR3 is TGCGCCAGCAGCACACAGAATTCACCCCTCCACTTT.

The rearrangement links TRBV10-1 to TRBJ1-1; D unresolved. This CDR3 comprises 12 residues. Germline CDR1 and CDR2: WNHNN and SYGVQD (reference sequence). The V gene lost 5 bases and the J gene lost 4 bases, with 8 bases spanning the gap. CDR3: CASSFGVTEAFF. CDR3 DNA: TGCGCCAGCAGTTTCGGGGTCACTGAAGCTTTCTTT.

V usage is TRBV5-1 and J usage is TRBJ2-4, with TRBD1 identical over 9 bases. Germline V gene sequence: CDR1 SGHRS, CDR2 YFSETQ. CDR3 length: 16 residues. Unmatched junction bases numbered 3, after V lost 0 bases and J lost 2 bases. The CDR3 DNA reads TGCGCCAGCAGCTTGGATGGGACAGGGTCCAAAAACATTCAGTACTTC. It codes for CASSLDGTGSKNIQYF.

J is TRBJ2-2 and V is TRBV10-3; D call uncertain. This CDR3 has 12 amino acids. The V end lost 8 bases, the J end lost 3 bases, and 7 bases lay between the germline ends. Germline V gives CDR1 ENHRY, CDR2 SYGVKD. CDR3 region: CAIRQYTGELFF. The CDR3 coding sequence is TGTGCCATCCGACAATACACCGGGGAGCTGTTTTTT.

The CDR3 spells CAWSRRGDWGNTEAFF. The CDR3 coding sequence is TGTGCCTGGAGTAGAAGGGGCGACTGGGGAAACACTGAAGCTTTCTTT. The V gene is TRBV30, the J gene TRBJ1-1; possibly TRBD1 for D (5 bases). CDR1 is GTSNPN, CDR2 SVGIG, per germline (reference sequence). The CDR3 length is 16 residues. The germline V and J ends were trimmed by 2 bases and 2 bases, with 18 bases remaining between them.

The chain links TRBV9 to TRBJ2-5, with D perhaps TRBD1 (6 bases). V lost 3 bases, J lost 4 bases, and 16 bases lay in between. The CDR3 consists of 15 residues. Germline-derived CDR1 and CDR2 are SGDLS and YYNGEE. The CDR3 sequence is CASSAGVGSRETQYF. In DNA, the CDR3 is TGTGCCAGCAGCGCAGGGGTAGGTTCCAGAGAGACCCAGTACTTC.

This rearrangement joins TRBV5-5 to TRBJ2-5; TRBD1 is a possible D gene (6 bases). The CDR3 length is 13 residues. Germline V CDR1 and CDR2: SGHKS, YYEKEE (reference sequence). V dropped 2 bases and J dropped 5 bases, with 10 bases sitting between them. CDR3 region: CASSFNRVETQYF. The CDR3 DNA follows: TGTGCCAGCAGCTTTAACAGGGTGGAGACCCAGTACTTC.

CDR3 sequence reads: CAIKPTGDTQYF. The CDR3 DNA sequence: TGTGCCATCAAACCCACAGGGGATACGCAGTATTTT. This chain links TRBV10-3 with TRBJ2-3, with a weak D call TRBD1 (6 bases). V lost 7 bases and J lost 6, with 11 bases in between. Germline CDR1 is ENHRY and CDR2 is SYGVKD. The CDR3 has 12 amino acids.